The 24 T cell receptor beta chains below all came from one sample that was sequenced in a study of T cells in Graves' hyperthyroidism and ophthalmopathy. TCR beta CDR3 sequences were amplified from RNA transcripts. A first-round RT-PCR of the TCR CDR3 used the HTBI primer set. TCRdb analysed the multiplex PCR reads with MiXCR anew, one entry per CDR3 protein. The table lists around 720,000 distinct CDR3 sequences, just over 35% of them singletons. Input material: blood. The receptors were gathered from a woman between 35 and 50 years old with Graves' hyperthyroidism.

The genes are TRBV2 and TRBJ2-5, with 8 bases lining up with TRBD2. V shed 4 bases, J shed 4 bases, and the junction held 20 bases outside the gene matches. Per germline, CDR1 SNHLY and CDR2 FYNNEI. This CDR3 spans 19 amino acids. The CDR3 nucleotides read TGTGCCAGCAGTGGGACTAGCTCGGGGGGAGTGCTAGTTGGAGAGACCCAGTACTTC. Translation gives CASSGTSSGGVLVGETQYF.

As regards this clonotype: A clone one base away is much larger, so this may be a read error. This chain uses TRBV10-3 with TRBJ1-2; tentatively, D is TRBD1 (5 bases). CDR3 length: 13 residues. The germline V and J ends were trimmed by 6 bases and 8 bases, with 16 bases remaining between them. CDR1 ENHRY and CDR2 SYGVKD come from the germline V gene. This CDR3 is CAIRARQLRGYTF. Written as DNA, the CDR3 is TGTGCCATCAGGGCGAGACAGTTGCGCGGCTACACCTTC.

Notes on this clonotype: A single base separates this from a much larger clone, so it may be a read error. The chain has TRBV7-2 and TRBJ1-2; TRBD1 might be the D (6 bases). The germline V gene encodes CDR1 SGHTA and CDR2 FQGNSA. Trimming left V 4 bases short and J 3 bases short, with 15 bases between. This CDR3 has 15 amino acids. Here the CDR3 reads CASSSGKGVDYGYTF. The CDR3 bases are TGTGCCAGCAGCTCCGGAAAGGGGGTTGACTATGGCTACACCTTC.

The CDR3 spells CASTGSDTSTEAFF. The DNA for the CDR3 is TGTGCCAGCACCGGGTCTGATACGTCCACTGAAGCTTTCTTT. The J gene is TRBJ1-1, the V gene TRBV12-3 or TRBV12-4; D is uncertain. The CDR3 has 14 residues. The ends were cut back, 7 bases at V and 4 bases at J, with 16 bases in the middle.

The table lists this clonotype with many counts. The chain joins TRBV7-9 to TRBJ2-7; no definite D call. This CDR3 has 16 residues. The V end was cut by 3 bases, the J end by 0 bases, with 15 bases between. CDR1 SEHNR and CDR2 FQNEAQ come from the germline V gene (reference sequence). CDR3 loop: CASSFLAGSLSYEQYF. The CDR3, as DNA: TGTGCCAGCAGCTTCCTTGCCGGTAGCCTCTCCTACGAGCAGTACTTC.

This clonotype was recorded many times. The chain employs TRBV7-2 and TRBJ2-7; D unclear. CDR1 and CDR2 from the germline V gene are SGHTA and FQGNSA. This CDR3 has 15 amino acids. V was trimmed by 1 base and J by 3 bases, leaving 13 bases between them. CDR3 sequence: CASSLEGPISYEQYF. The CDR3 DNA sequence: TGTGCCAGCAGCTTAGAGGGTCCGATCAGCTACGAGCAGTACTTC.

This clonotype appeared a few times. V usage is TRBV9 and J usage is TRBJ2-3; D gene ambiguous. The V gene lost 0 bases and the J gene lost 4 bases, with 9 bases spanning the gap. The CDR3 spans 14 residues. Germline CDR1 SGDLS, CDR2 YYNGEE. The CDR3: CASSVDWGPDTQYF. Here the CDR3 DNA reads TGTGCCAGCAGCGTAGACTGGGGTCCAGATACGCAGTATTTT.

This clonotype has a count of ten or more. V gene TRBV4-3 combines with J gene TRBJ1-2, with no clear D. The ends were cut back, 0 bases at V and 8 bases at J, with 10 bases in the middle. This CDR3 spans 13 amino acids. From germline, CDR1 is LGHNA and CDR2 YSLEER. The CDR3 sequence: CASSQDGSRGYTF. CDR3 DNA sequence: TGCGCCAGCAGCCAAGACGGGTCAAGGGGCTACACCTTC.

Turning to this clonotype: A much more abundant neighbour one base away suggests this may be a read error. The gene calls are TRBV20-1 and TRBJ1-5; TRBD1 is a possible D gene (5 bases). V lost 3 bases and J lost 5, with 8 bases in between. CDR3 length: 12 residues. Germline V lookup: CDR1 DFQATT, CDR2 SNEGSKA (reference sequence). The CDR3 reads CSASDSDQPQHF. The CDR3 DNA is TGCAGTGCTAGTGACAGCGATCAGCCCCAGCATTTT.

The chain recombines TRBV25-1 with TRBJ1-3; D not resolved. V was clipped by 7 bases and J by 1 base, with 17 bases between them. There are 16 residues in the CDR3. CDR1 and CDR2 from the germline V gene are MGHDK and SYGVNS. In DNA form, the CDR3 reads TGTGCCAGCACTACCCTCGGTTCATTATCTGGAAACACCATATATTTT. It codes for CASTTLGSLSGNTIYF.

The V call is TRBV3-1, the J call TRBJ1-1; 7 bases are a match to TRBD1. Germline V gives CDR1 LGHDT, CDR2 YNNKEL (reference sequence). V lost 3 bases and J lost 1; bases outside the gene matches: 8. The CDR3 runs to 16 residues. In DNA form, the CDR3 reads TGTGCCAGCAGCCAGCCCGAACAGGGGACGAACACTGAAGCTTTCTTT. It specifies CASSQPEQGTNTEAFF.

This clonotype was counted only a few times. This chain connects TRBV20-1 to TRBJ2-7, with 9 positions matching TRBD2. The trim removed 4 bases at V and 5 bases at J, leaving 6 bases unmatched. The CDR3 runs 13 residues. The germline CDR1 and CDR2 sequences are DFQATT and SNEGSKA (reference sequence). The CDR3 sequence is CSAMGLAGNEQYF. The CDR3 bases are TGCAGTGCTATGGGGCTAGCGGGAAACGAGCAGTACTTC.

This clonotype was detected a few times. The chain combines TRBV6-5 with TRBJ1-2; the D gene is possibly TRBD1 (6 bases). V lost 8 bases, J lost 4 bases, and 17 bases lay in between. This CDR3 is 14 amino acids long. Germline values: CDR1 MNHEY, CDR2 SVGAGI. The CDR3: CASRVGGAGYGYTF. DNA for the CDR3: TGTGCCAGCCGGGTGGGGGGGGCTGGCTATGGCTACACCTTC.

The chain uses TRBV7-2 and TRBJ1-2; D is undetermined. The CDR3 runs 14 residues. The germline gives CDR1 SGHTA, CDR2 FQGNSA. V was cut by 1 base and J by 8 bases, with 14 bases left in between. As DNA, the CDR3 is TGTGCCAGCAGCTTAGAAGCCTTCTCCGGCGGCTACACCTTC. It codes for CASSLEAFSGGYTF.

The chain employs TRBV25-1 and TRBJ1-6; 7 bases agree with TRBD1. Germline V gene sequence: CDR1 MGHDK, CDR2 SYGVNS. Unmatched junction bases numbered 5, after V lost 9 bases and J lost 3 bases. CDR3 length equals 14 residues. The CDR3 sequence is CASNAGGYNSPLHF. The CDR3 DNA reads as TGTGCCAGTAATGCAGGGGGCTATAATTCACCCCTCCACTTT.

This clonotype was observed a few times. The gene calls are TRBV29-1 and TRBJ2-7; TRBD1 aligns across 7 bases. Per germline, CDR1 SQVTM and CDR2 ANQGSEA. The CDR3 is 13 amino acids. Trimming took 6 bases from V and 1 from J; bases not matched to a gene: 6. CDR3: CSVTDRASYEQYF. For the CDR3, the DNA is TGCAGCGTGACAGACAGGGCGTCCTACGAGCAGTACTTC.

This clonotype was found many times. The rearrangement uses TRBV2 and TRBJ1-5, with D maybe TRBD1 (6 bases). The CDR3 loop spans 17 amino acids. Germline CDR1 SNHLY, CDR2 FYNNEI. V lost 0 bases, J lost 4 bases, and 16 bases lay in between. The CDR3, as DNA: TGTGCCAGCAGTGAAGCAAGAGGGGGGTTAGGGAATCAGCCCCAGCATTTT. Translated: CASSEARGGLGNQPQHF.

This rearrangement joins TRBV11-2 to TRBJ2-5; TRBD2 matches 9 bases. Germline V CDR1 and CDR2: SGHAT, FQNNGV. The CDR3 is made up of 15 amino acids. With V trimmed by 5 bases and J by 7 bases, 11 bases remained unmatched. CDR3 nucleotide sequence: TGTGCCAGCAGCGGTGGACTAGCGTACAAGAGGACCCAGTACTTC. This encodes CASSGGLAYKRTQYF.

This clonotype was counted ten times or more. The genes are TRBV7-8 and TRBJ2-5; TRBD2 might be the D (6 bases). The germline V gene encodes CDR1 SGHVS and CDR2 FQNEAQ. The CDR3 spans 16 residues. V lost 5 bases and J 5 bases, leaving 21 bases between the germline ends. CDR3 in amino acids: CASSPTWDSSGETQYF. The CDR3 bases are TGTGCCAGCAGCCCAACCTGGGACTCCTCAGGGGAGACCCAGTACTTC.

The table lists this clonotype with many counts. The chain uses TRBV24-1 and TRBJ2-5; 7 nucleotides match TRBD1. V lost 5 bases to trimming and J lost 4 bases; unmatched junction nucleotides: 9. This CDR3 has 15 amino acids. CDR1 is KGHDR, CDR2 SFDVKD, per germline. CDR3 amino acids: CATSGDRVGLETQYF. The CDR3 DNA is TGTGCCACCAGTGGAGACAGGGTGGGCTTAGAGACCCAGTACTTC.

As for this clonotype: At one boundary the junction diverges from the germline segment, which might be a read error. The CDR3, as DNA: TGTGCCAGCAGCCTACGTTTTAAATCCGGGGAGCTGTTTTTT. It is translated as CASSLRFKSGELFF. V usage is TRBV5-1 and J usage is TRBJ2-2; D not certain. Germline V lookup: CDR1 SGHRS, CDR2 YFSETQ. The CDR3 is made up of 14 amino acids.

The chain combines TRBV9 with TRBJ1-2, with D unclear. This CDR3 contains 14 residues. The V end lost 0 bases, the J end lost 4 bases, and 10 bases lay between the germline ends. Germline V gives CDR1 SGDLS, CDR2 YYNGEE. CDR3 amino acids: CASSVDISSYGYTF. For the CDR3, the DNA is TGTGCCAGCAGCGTAGACATCTCAAGCTATGGCTACACCTTC.

This clonotype has at least ten counts. This chain links TRBV19 with TRBJ1-2; D is ambiguous. The V and J ends lost 7 bases and 4 bases respectively, with 16 bases between them. The CDR3 runs to 14 residues. The germline CDR1 and CDR2 sequences are LNHDA and SQIVND (reference sequence). CDR3 sequence: CASKSSGQTYGYTF. CDR3 DNA: TGTGCCAGTAAGAGTAGTGGGCAGACCTATGGCTACACCTTC.

This clonotype occurred many times. V usage is TRBV7-2 and J usage is TRBJ1-2; 10 positions match TRBD1. Germline V gene sequence: CDR1 SGHTA, CDR2 FQGNSA. CDR3 size: 13 residues. After removal of 1 base from V and 8 bases from J, the junction contained 1 base not matched to a gene. The CDR3 is CASSLGDRGGYTF. As DNA, the CDR3 is TGTGCCAGCAGCTTAGGGGACAGGGGAGGCTACACCTTC.